This T cell receptor (beta chain) was captured in a study of T cell repertoires in aging, cancer and after chemotherapy. TCR beta rearrangements were amplified from peripheral blood genomic DNA. Rearranged V-D-J TRB sequences were amplified with a mixed TRB-A/B primer pool. TCRdb re-derived calls from the multiplex PCR reads in MiXCR, one entry per CDR3 protein. The sample contains some 2,900 distinct CDR3 sequences, more than 30% of which appear only once. This clonotype is medium-sized in the sample. Trimming cost V 0 bases and J 8 bases; bases outside gene matches: 10. The V gene's germline CDR1 is SQVTM and CDR2 ANQGSEA. The CDR3 contains 15 residues.

This rearrangement joins TRBV29-1 to TRBJ2-4; 7 bases agree with TRBD2. The origin of this receptor is a human donor with a solid tumor. Sequencing was performed on blood. CDR3 DNA: TGCAGCGTTGAAGAGGGAGCGGGGTGGGAGGACATTCAGTACTTC. As protein: CSVEEGAGWEDIQYF.